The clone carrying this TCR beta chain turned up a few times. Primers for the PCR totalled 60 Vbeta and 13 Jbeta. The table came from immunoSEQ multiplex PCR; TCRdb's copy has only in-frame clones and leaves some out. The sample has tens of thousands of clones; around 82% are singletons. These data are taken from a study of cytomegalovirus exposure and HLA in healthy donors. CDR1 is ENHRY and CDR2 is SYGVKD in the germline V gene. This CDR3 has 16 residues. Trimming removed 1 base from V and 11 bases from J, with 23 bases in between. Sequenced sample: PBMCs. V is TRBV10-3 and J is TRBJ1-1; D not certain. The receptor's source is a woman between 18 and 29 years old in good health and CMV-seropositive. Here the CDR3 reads CAISEFTASPRWAAFF. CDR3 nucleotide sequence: TGTGCCATCAGTGAGTTTACCGCCTCTCCGAGATGGGCGGCTTTCTTT.